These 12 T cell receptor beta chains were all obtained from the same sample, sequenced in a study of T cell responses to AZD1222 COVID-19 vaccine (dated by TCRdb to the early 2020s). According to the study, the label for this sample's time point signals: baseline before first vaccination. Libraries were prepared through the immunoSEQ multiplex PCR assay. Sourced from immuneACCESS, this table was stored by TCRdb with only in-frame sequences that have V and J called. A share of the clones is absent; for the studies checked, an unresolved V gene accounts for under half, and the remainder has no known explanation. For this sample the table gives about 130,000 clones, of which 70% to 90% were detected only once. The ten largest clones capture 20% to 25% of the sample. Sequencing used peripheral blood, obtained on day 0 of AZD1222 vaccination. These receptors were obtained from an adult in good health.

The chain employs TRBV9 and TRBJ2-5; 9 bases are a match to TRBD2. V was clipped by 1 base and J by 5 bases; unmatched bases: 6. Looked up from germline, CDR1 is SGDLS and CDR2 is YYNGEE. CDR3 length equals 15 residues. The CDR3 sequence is CASSVNPSGAETQYF. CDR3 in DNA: TGTGCCAGCAGCGTAAATCCTAGCGGGGCCGAGACCCAGTACTTC.

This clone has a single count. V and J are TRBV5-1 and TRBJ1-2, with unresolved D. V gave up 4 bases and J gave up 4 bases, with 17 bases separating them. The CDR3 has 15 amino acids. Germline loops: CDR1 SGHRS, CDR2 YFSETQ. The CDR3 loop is CASSELEGTLYGYTF. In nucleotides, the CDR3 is TGCGCCAGCAGCGAGCTTGAAGGTACTCTCTATGGCTACACCTTC.

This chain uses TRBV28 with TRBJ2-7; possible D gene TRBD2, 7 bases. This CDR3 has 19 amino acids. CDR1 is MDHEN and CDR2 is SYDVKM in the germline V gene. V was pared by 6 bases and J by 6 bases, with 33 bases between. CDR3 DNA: TGTGCCAGCAGCCTGGGTTGGAGGGGGGGTTCCCTCAGGGAGGGCGAGCAGTACTTC. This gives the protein CASSLGWRGGSLREGEQYF.

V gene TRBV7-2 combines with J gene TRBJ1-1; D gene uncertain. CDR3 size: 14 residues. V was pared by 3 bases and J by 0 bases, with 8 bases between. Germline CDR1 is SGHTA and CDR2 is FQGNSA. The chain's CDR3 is CASSLFSLNTEAFF. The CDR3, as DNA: TGTGCCAGCAGCTTGTTCTCCCTGAACACTGAAGCTTTCTTT.

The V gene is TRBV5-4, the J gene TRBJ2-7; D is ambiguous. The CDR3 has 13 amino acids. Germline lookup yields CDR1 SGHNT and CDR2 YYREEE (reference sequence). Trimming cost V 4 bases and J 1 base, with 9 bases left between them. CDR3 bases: TGTGCCAGCAGCCCGGACGGGTCCTACGAGCAGTACTTC. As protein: CASSPDGSYEQYF.

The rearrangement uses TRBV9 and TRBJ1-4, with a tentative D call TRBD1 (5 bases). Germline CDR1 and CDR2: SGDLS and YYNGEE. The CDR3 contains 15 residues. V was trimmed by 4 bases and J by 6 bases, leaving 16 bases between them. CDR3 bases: TGTGCCAGCAGCCCTCGGGGGGACTTGTATGAAAAACTGTTTTTT. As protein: CASSPRGDLYEKLFF.

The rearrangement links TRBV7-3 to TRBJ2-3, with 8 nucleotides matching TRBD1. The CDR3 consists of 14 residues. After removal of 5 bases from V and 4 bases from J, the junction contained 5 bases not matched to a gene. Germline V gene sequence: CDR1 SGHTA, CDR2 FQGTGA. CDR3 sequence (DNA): TGTGCCAGCAGCCGTACAGGGGGTCCAGATACGCAGTATTTT. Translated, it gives CASSRTGGPDTQYF.

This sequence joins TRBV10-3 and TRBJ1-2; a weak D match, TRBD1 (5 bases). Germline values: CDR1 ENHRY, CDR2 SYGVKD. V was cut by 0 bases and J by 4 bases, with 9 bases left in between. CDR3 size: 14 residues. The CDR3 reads CAISESGQIYGYTF. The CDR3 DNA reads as TGTGCCATCAGTGAGTCGGGGCAGATCTATGGCTACACCTTC.

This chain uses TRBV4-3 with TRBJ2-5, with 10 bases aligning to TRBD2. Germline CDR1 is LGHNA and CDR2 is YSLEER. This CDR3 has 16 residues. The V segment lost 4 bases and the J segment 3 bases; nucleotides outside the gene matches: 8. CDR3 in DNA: TGCGCCAGCAGCCGGACCGGACTAGCGGAGGAAGAGACCCAGTACTTC. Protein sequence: CASSRTGLAEEETQYF.

The CDR3 here is CASSLDRGSGNTIYF. The CDR3 DNA follows: TGTGCCAGCAGCCTAGACAGGGGCTCTGGAAACACCATATATTTT. This chain links TRBV9 with TRBJ1-3, with TRBD1 identical over 8 bases. Germline CDR1 and CDR2: SGDLS and YYNGEE. V lost 4 bases to trimming and J lost 0 bases; unmatched junction nucleotides: 3. The CDR3 consists of 15 residues.

As DNA, the CDR3 is TGTGCCAGCAGTTTATTTCTCGGGACCGGTAATGGCTACACCTTC. Its translation: CASSLFLGTGNGYTF. The J gene is TRBJ1-2, the V gene TRBV28, with a weak D call TRBD1 (5 bases). Germline CDR1 is MDHEN and CDR2 is SYDVKM. Trimming removed 1 base at V and 6 bases at J, with 15 bases between. The CDR3 contains 15 residues.

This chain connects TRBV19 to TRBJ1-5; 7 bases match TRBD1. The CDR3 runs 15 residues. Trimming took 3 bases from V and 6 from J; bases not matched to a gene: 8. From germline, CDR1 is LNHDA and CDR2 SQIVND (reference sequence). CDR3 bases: TGTGCCAGTAGTATTTGGGGTCAGGGGGGTCAGCCCCAGCATTTT. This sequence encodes CASSIWGQGGQPQHF. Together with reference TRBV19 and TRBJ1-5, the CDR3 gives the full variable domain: DGGITQSPKYLFRKEGQNVTLSCEQNLNHDAMYWYRQDPGQGLRLIYYSQIVNDFQKGDIAEGYSVSREKKESFPLTVTSAQKNPTAFYLCASSIWGQGGQPQHFGDGTRLSIL.